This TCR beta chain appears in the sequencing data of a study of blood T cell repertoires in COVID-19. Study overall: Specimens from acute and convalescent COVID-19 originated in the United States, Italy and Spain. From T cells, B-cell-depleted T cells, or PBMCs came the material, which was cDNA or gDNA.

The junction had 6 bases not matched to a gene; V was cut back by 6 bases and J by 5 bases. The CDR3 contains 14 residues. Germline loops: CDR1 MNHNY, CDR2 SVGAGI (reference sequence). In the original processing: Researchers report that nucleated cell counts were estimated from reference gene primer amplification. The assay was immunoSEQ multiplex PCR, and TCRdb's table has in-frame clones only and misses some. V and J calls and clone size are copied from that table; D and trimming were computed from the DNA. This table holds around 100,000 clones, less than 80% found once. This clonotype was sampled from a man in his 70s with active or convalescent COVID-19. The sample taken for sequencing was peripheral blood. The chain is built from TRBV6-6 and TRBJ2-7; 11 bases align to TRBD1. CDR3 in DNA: TGTGCCAGCAGCCGTGGACAGGGGGCTGACGAGCAGTACTTC. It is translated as CASSRGQGADEQYF.